This entry lists 8 T cell receptor beta chains sequenced from one sample in a study of cytomegalovirus exposure and HLA in healthy donors. The PCR used 60 Vbeta and 13 Jbeta primers. Repertoires were generated with immunoSEQ multiplex PCR, while TCRdb's copy carries only in-frame clones and drops some. The data hold about 43,000 clones, with about 60% observed a single time. Material: PBMCs. Receptors originate from a man between 60 and 75 years old in good health and CMV-seropositive.

This clone was recorded a few times. The gene calls are TRBV7-2 and TRBJ2-6; D is ambiguous. The CDR3 is made up of 17 amino acids. The germline V gene encodes CDR1 SGHTA and CDR2 FQGNSA. Trimming left V 5 bases short and J 0 bases short, with 14 bases between. This CDR3 is CASSLIGDSSGANVLTF. The CDR3 DNA reads as TGTGCCAGCAGCCTTATCGGAGATAGCTCTGGGGCCAACGTCCTGACTTTC. The complete variable domain, with remaining parts taken from reference TRBV7-2 and TRBJ2-6, reads GAGVSQSPSNKVTEKGKDVELRCDPISGHTALYWYRQSLGQGLEFLIYFQGNSAPDKSGLPSDRFSAERTGGSVSTLTIQRTQQEDSAVYLCASSLIGDSSGANVLTFGAGSRLTVL.

The chain employs TRBV9 and TRBJ2-5; weak D call: TRBD1 (6 bases). Looked up from germline, CDR1 is SGDLS and CDR2 is YYNGEE. The CDR3 loop spans 13 amino acids. The ends were cut back, 2 bases at V and 7 bases at J, with 12 bases in the middle. As DNA, the CDR3 is TGTGCCAGCAGCGTGGACAGAGGTGGGACCCAGTACTTC. Protein sequence: CASSVDRGGTQYF.

Here the CDR3 reads CASSSPRERESYNEQFF. The CDR3 DNA reads as TGTGCCAGCAGTTCCCCTAGGGAGCGGGAGTCCTACAATGAGCAGTTCTTC. The chain employs TRBV28 and TRBJ2-1, with 8 bases aligning to TRBD2. Germline loops: CDR1 MDHEN, CDR2 SYDVKM. The CDR3 has 17 residues. J lost 1 base, V lost 4 bases, and 9 bases had no gene match.

This clone was recorded once. The V gene is TRBV4-3, the J gene TRBJ1-5, with 7 bases identical to TRBD1. Trimming cost V 3 bases and J 1 base; bases outside gene matches: 3. The CDR3 runs to 15 residues. Looked up from germline, CDR1 is LGHNA and CDR2 is YSLEER. The CDR3 protein is CASSQTQGSNQPQHF. The CDR3, as DNA: TGCGCCAGCAGCCAGACACAGGGGAGCAATCAGCCCCAGCATTTT.

The V gene is TRBV6-6, the J gene TRBJ2-7; 8 positions agree with TRBD1. Germline loops: CDR1 MNHNY, CDR2 SVGAGI (reference sequence). V trimming: 4 bases; J trimming: 0 bases; junction bases outside the gene matches: 5. CDR3 length equals 15 residues. In nucleotides, the CDR3 is TGTGCCAGCAGTTCACGGACAGGGAGCTCCTACGAGCAGTACTTC. It yields the protein CASSSRTGSSYEQYF.

This clone was observed a handful of times. The genes are TRBV5-1 and TRBJ2-3; D unresolved. Germline V gene sequence: CDR1 SGHRS, CDR2 YFSETQ. V gave up 4 bases and J gave up 6 bases, with 15 bases separating them. The CDR3 is 14 residues long. The CDR3: CASSPTSTVDTQYF. As DNA, the CDR3 is TGCGCCAGCAGCCCAACGTCTACCGTGGATACGCAGTATTTT.

The chain is built from TRBV21-1 and TRBJ2-3; the table names TRBD1, a call not compared with the DNA. TRBV21-1 is marked as a pseudogene. This CDR3 has 21 residues. DNA of the CDR3: TGTGCCAGCAGCAAAGGAGGAGGCAGGGGGCGAAACAGGACTAGCACAGATACGCAGTATTTT. It specifies CASSKGGGRGRNRTSTDTQYF.

This clone was observed a few times. This rearrangement joins TRBV5-1 to TRBJ1-1, with a tentative D call TRBD1 (5 bases). The ends were cut back, 4 bases at V and 4 bases at J, with 14 bases in the middle. This CDR3 contains 14 residues. In germline, CDR1 is SGHRS, CDR2 YFSETQ. The CDR3 sequence: CASSGTGPGTEAFF. CDR3 DNA sequence: TGCGCCAGCAGCGGAACAGGCCCCGGCACTGAAGCTTTCTTT.